The T cell receptor beta chain described here comes from a study of T-cell reconstitution after alpha-beta-depleted transplantation in children. During its preparation, the TCRbeta library received unique molecular identifiers. TCRdb re-called the PCR reads through MiXCR, storing one row per CDR3 protein. The table records 600,000 to 700,000 distinct CDR3 sequences, approximately 17% of them present only once. This clonotype was counted at least ten times. The CDR3 runs to 13 residues. Trimming pared 10 bases from V and 9 bases from J, leaving 20 bases between. The specimen was PBMCs from the stem cell graft donor, collected from the stem cell graft. V usage is TRBV12-3 or TRBV12-4 and J usage is TRBJ2-3, with a tentative D call TRBD1 (5 bases). This receptor was obtained from a human donor who donated a stem cell graft to a child with acute myeloid leukemia. In nucleotides, the CDR3 is TGTGCCATCCCGGACACCTGGTCGGAGACGCAGTATTTT. Translation gives CAIPDTWSETQYF.